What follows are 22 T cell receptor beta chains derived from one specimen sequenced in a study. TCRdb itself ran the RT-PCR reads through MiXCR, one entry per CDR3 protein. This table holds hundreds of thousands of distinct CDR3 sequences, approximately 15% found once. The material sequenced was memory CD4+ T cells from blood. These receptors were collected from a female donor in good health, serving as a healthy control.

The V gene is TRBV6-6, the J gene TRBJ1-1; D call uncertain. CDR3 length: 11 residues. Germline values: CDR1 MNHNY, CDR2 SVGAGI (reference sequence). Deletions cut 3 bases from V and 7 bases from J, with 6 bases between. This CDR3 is CASSYEFEAFF. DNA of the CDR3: TGTGCCAGCAGTTATGAATTTGAAGCTTTCTTT.

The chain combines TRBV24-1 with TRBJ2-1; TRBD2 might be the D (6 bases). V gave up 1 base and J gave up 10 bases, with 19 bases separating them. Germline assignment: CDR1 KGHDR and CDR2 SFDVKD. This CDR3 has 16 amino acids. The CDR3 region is CATSDFMGEAFGEQFF. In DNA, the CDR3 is TGTGCCACCAGTGATTTTATGGGGGAGGCTTTCGGAGAGCAGTTCTTC.

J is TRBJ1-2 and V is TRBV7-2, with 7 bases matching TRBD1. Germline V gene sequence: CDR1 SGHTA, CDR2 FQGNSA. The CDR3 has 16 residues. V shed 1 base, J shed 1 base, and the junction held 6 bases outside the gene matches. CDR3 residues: CASSLDRGAVNYGYTF. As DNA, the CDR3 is TGTGCCAGCAGCTTAGACAGGGGAGCAGTTAACTATGGCTACACCTTC.

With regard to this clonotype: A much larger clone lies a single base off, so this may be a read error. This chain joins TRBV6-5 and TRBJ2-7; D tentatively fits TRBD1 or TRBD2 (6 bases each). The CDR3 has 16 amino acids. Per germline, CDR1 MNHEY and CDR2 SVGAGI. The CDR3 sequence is CASSRTGFSVDYEKYF. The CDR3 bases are TGTGCCAGCAGCCGTACAGGGTTTAGCGTGGACTACGAGAAGTACTTC.

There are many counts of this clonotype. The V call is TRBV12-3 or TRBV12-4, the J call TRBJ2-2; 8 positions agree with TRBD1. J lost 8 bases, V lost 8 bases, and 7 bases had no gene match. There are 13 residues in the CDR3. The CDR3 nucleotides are TGTGCCAGCGCTTCAGGGGGCAGGGGGGAGCTGTTTTTT. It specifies CASASGGRGELFF.

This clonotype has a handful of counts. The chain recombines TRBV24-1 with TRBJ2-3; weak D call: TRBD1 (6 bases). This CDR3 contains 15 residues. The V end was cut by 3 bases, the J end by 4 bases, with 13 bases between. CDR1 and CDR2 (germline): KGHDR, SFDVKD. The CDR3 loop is CATSDAGARADTQYF. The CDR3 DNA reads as TGTGCCACCAGTGATGCAGGGGCCAGGGCAGATACGCAGTATTTT.

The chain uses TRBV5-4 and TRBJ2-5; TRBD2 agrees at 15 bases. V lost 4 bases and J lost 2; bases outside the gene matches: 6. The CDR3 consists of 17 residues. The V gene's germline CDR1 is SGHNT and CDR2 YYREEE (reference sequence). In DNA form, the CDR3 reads TGTGCCAGCAGCCCGGGACTAGCGGGAGGTGGGCAAGAGACCCAGTACTTC. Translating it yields CASSPGLAGGGQETQYF.

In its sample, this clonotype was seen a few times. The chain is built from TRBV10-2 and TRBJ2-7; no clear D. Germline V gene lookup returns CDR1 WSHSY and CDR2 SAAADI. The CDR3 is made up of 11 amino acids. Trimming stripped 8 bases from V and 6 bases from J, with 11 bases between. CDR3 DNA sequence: TGCGCCAGCTCGCGCTCGGCCGAGCAGTACTTC. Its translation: CASSRSAEQYF.

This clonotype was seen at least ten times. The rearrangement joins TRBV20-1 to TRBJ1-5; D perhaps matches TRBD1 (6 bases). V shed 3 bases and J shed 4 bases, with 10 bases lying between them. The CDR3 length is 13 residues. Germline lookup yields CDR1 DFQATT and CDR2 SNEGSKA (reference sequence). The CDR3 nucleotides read TGCAGTGCTAGCAGGGGCCAAAATCAGCCCCAGCATTTT. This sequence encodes CSASRGQNQPQHF.

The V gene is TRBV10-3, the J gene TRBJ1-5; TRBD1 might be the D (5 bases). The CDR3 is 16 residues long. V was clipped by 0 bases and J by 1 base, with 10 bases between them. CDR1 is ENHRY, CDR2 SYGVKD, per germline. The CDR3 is CAISESGDLSNQPQHF. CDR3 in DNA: TGTGCCATCAGTGAGTCCGGGGACTTAAGCAATCAGCCCCAGCATTTT.

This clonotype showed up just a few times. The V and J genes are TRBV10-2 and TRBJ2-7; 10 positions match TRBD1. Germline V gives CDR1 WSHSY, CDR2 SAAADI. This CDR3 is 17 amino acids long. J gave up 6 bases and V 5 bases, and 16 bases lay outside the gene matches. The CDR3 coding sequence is TGCGCCAGCAGTCCATCCTCAGGGACAGGGGCTACTCGCGAGCAGTACTTC. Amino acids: CASSPSSGTGATREQYF.

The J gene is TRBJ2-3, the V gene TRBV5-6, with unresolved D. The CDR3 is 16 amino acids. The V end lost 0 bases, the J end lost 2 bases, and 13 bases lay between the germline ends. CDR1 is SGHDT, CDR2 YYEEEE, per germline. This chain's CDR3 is CASSLVPPRPTDTQYF. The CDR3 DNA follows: TGTGCCAGCAGCTTGGTTCCCCCTAGACCCACAGATACGCAGTATTTT. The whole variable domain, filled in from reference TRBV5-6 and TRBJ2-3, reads DAGVTQSPTHLIKTRGQQVTLRCSPKSGHDTVSWYQQALGQGPQFIFQYYEEEERQRGNFPDRFSGHQFPNYSSELNVNALLLGDSALYLCASSLVPPRPTDTQYFGPGTRLTVL.

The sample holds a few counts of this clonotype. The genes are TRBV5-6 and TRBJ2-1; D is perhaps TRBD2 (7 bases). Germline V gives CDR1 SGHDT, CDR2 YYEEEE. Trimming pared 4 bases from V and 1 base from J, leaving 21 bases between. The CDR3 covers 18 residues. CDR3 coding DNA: TGTGCCAGCAGCCGGGGGGCGGGAGAGGTCGGGTCCTACAATGAGCAGTTCTTC. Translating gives CASSRGAGEVGSYNEQFF.

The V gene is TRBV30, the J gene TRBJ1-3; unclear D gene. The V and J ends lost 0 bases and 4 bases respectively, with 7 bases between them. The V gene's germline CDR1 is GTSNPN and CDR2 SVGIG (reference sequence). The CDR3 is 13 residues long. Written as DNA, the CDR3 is TGTGCCTGGAGTGTCGCGAGAGGAAACACCATATATTTT. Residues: CAWSVARGNTIYF.

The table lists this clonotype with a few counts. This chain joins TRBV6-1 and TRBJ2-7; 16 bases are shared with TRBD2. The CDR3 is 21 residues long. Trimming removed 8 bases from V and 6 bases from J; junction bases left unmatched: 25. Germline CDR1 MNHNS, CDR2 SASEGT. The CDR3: CASGHRGRGGLAGGGPAEQYF. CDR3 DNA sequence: TGTGCCAGCGGCCACAGGGGGCGAGGGGGACTAGCGGGAGGGGGGCCGGCCGAGCAGTACTTC.

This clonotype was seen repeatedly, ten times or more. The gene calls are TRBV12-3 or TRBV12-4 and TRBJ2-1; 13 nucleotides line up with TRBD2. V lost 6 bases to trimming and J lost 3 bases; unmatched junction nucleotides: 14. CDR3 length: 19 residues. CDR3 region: CASSPQRLAGGPNYNEQFF. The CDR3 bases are TGTGCCAGCAGCCCCCAACGACTAGCGGGAGGCCCAAACTACAATGAGCAGTTCTTC.

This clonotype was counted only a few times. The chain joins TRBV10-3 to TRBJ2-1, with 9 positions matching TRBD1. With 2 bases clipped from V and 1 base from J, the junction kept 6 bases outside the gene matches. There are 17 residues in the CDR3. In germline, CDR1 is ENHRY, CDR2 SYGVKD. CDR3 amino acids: CAISETSGQGSYNEQFF. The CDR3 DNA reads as TGTGCCATCAGTGAGACATCGGGACAGGGTTCCTACAATGAGCAGTTCTTC.

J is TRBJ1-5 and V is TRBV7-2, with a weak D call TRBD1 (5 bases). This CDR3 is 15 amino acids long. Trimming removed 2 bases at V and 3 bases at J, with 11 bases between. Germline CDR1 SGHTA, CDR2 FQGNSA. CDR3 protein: CASSLPGTSNQPQHF. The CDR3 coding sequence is TGTGCCAGCAGCTTACCAGGGACCTCCAATCAGCCCCAGCATTTT.

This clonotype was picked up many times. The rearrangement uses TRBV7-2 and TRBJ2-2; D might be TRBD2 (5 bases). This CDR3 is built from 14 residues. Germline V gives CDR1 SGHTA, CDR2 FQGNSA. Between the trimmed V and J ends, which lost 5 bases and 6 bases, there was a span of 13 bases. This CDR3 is CASSPSLGSGELFF. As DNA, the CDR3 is TGTGCCAGCAGCCCCTCACTAGGATCCGGGGAGCTGTTTTTT.

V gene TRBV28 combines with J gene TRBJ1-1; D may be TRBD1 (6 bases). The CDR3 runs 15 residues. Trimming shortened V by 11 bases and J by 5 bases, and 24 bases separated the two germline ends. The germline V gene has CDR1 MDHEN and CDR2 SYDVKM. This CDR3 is CAASSGAREITEAFF. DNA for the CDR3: TGTGCCGCCTCCTCGGGGGCGCGGGAAATTACTGAAGCTTTCTTT.

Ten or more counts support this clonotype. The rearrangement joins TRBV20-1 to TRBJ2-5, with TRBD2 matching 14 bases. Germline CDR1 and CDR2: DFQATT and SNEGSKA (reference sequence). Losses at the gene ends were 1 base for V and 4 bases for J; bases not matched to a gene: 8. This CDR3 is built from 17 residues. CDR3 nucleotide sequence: TGCAGTGCTAGAGGACTAGCGGGAGGGCCAGTAGGAGAGACCCAGTACTTC. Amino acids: CSARGLAGGPVGETQYF.

CDR3 nucleotides: TGTGCCATCAGTGAACCCAGGGTAGGGTACGAGCAGTACTTC. Amino acid sequence: CAISEPRVGYEQYF. V is TRBV10-3 and J is TRBJ2-7; tentatively, D is TRBD1 (5 bases). Germline V lookup: CDR1 ENHRY, CDR2 SYGVKD. This CDR3 contains 14 residues. V lost 3 bases and J 4 bases, leaving 13 bases between the germline ends.